Presented here are 22 T cell receptor beta chains from one specimen sequenced in a study of T cell responses to AZD1222 COVID-19 vaccine. Profiled with immunoSEQ multiplex PCR; TCRdb holds only in-frame clones, not every one. The repertoire holds approximately 170,000 clones, with more than 85% as singletons. The sequencing here drew on peripheral blood, taken on day 0 of AZD1222 vaccination. These receptors all stem from an adult in good health.

This clone occurred a few times. This CDR3 reads CASSYSSSYNSPLHF. The DNA for the CDR3 is TGTGCCAGCAGTTACTCCAGCTCCTATAATTCACCCCTCCACTTT. The rearrangement uses TRBV6-5 and TRBJ1-6; D not resolved. V was pared by 0 bases and J by 0 bases, with 3 bases between. Germline CDR1 is MNHEY and CDR2 is SVGAGI. CDR3 size: 15 residues.

The V and J genes are TRBV6-5 and TRBJ1-3, with TRBD1 matching 9 bases. The J segment lost 8 bases and the V segment lost 8 bases, leaving 10 bases of the junction unmatched. CDR1 is MNHEY and CDR2 is SVGAGI in the germline V gene. The CDR3 covers 14 residues. CDR3 DNA sequence: TGTGCCAGCCTAAAGGGACAGGGTCTCGACACCATATATTTT. Translating it yields CASLKGQGLDTIYF.

The rearrangement joins TRBV5-4 to TRBJ2-1; a possible D gene is TRBD1 (7 bases). The CDR3 spans 14 residues. CDR1 and CDR2 (germline): SGHNT, YYREEE (reference sequence). The ends were cut back, 4 bases at V and 2 bases at J, with 10 bases in the middle. The CDR3 sequence is CASSGGTAYNEQFF. For the CDR3, the DNA is TGTGCCAGCAGCGGCGGGACAGCCTACAATGAGCAGTTCTTC.

The CDR3 sequence: CASNPDGFYGYTF. CDR3 in DNA: TGTGCCAGCAACCCCGACGGATTTTATGGCTACACCTTC. The chain links TRBV7-9 to TRBJ1-2; D is unclear. The germline V gene encodes CDR1 SEHNR and CDR2 FQNEAQ (reference sequence). The V end lost 7 bases, the J end lost 5 bases, and 14 bases lay between the germline ends. The CDR3 is made up of 13 amino acids. The entire variable domain, with the rest obtained from reference TRBV7-9 and TRBJ1-2, is as follows: DTGVSQNPRHKITKRGQNVTFRCDPISEHNRLYWYRQTLGQGPEFLTYFQNEAQLEKSRLLSDRFSAERPKGSFSTLEIQRTEQGDSAMYLCASNPDGFYGYTFGSGTRLTVV.

The rearrangement joins TRBV2 to TRBJ1-5; 7 bases fit TRBD1. Unmatched junction bases numbered 4, after V lost 7 bases and J lost 4 bases. This CDR3 comprises 13 residues. Germline-derived CDR1 and CDR2 are SNHLY and FYNNEI. In DNA form, the CDR3 reads TGTGCCAGCACCAACAGGGGAAATCAGCCCCAGCATTTT. It yields the protein CASTNRGNQPQHF.

The rearrangement joins TRBV5-5 to TRBJ2-7, with a tentative D call TRBD1 (6 bases). Trimming shortened V by 6 bases and J by 3 bases, and 16 bases separated the two germline ends. The CDR3 loop spans 14 amino acids. Germline CDR1 is SGHKS and CDR2 is YYEKEE (reference sequence). This CDR3 reads CASIRTDSRYEQYF. The CDR3 DNA follows: TGTGCCAGCATCCGGACAGATTCTCGCTACGAGCAGTACTTC.

V usage is TRBV6-4 and J usage is TRBJ1-4, with 10 positions matching TRBD1. CDR1 and CDR2 from the germline V gene are MRHNA and SNTAGT. The CDR3 runs 15 residues. V was clipped by 5 bases and J by 8 bases; unmatched bases: 8. The chain's CDR3 is CASSSGTGAGEKLFF. The CDR3 nucleotides read TGTGCCAGCAGTTCCGGGACAGGGGCTGGCGAAAAACTGTTTTTT.

This chain joins TRBV19 and TRBJ1-1, with 7 bases matching TRBD1. After removal of 6 bases from V and 5 bases from J, the junction contained 6 bases not matched to a gene. In germline, CDR1 is LNHDA, CDR2 SQIVND (reference sequence). The CDR3 consists of 13 residues. CDR3 DNA sequence: TGTGCCAGTAGGTCGTCAGGGGGAACTGAAGCTTTCTTT. Translation gives CASRSSGGTEAFF.

This clone has only a few counts. V usage is TRBV5-1 and J usage is TRBJ2-7; the match to TRBD1 covers 8 bases. Germline assignment: CDR1 SGHRS and CDR2 YFSETQ. This CDR3 region has 14 residues. With 1 base clipped from V and 3 bases from J, the junction kept 3 bases outside the gene matches. CDR3: CASSLHRGVYEQYF. In nucleotides, the CDR3 is TGCGCCAGCAGCTTGCACAGGGGGGTCTACGAGCAGTACTTC.

The chain employs TRBV27 and TRBJ2-7, with 9 positions matching TRBD1. CDR1 is MNHEY, CDR2 SMNVEV, per germline (reference sequence). The junction had 6 bases not matched to a gene; V was cut back by 3 bases and J by 3 bases. This CDR3 comprises 15 residues. This chain's CDR3 is CASSFGRTGDYEQYF. In DNA form, the CDR3 reads TGTGCCAGCAGTTTCGGCCGGACAGGGGACTACGAGCAGTACTTC.

The V gene is TRBV15, the J gene TRBJ1-1; D uncertain. The V end lost 2 bases, the J end lost 3 bases, and 7 bases lay between the germline ends. Germline CDR1 LNHNV, CDR2 YYDKDF (reference sequence). The CDR3 runs 13 residues. For the CDR3, the DNA is TGTGCCACCAGCAGACAGGATTACACTGAAGCTTTCTTT. This encodes CATSRQDYTEAFF.

The rearrangement joins TRBV18 to TRBJ1-3; D is uncertain. CDR1 is KGHSH and CDR2 is LQKENI in the germline V gene. Trimming took 2 bases from V and 0 from J, leaving 23 bases between them. The CDR3 runs to 20 residues. The CDR3 spells CASSPSGSLTVSYSGNTIYF. Here the CDR3 DNA reads TGTGCCAGCTCACCATCTGGCAGCCTCACAGTCTCGTACTCTGGAAACACCATATATTTT.

The chain carries TRBV6-1 and TRBJ2-1; D unresolved. V was trimmed by 3 bases and J by 0 bases, leaving 0 bases between them. This CDR3 is built from 12 residues. From germline, CDR1 is MNHNS and CDR2 SASEGT. In nucleotides, the CDR3 is TGTGCCAGCAGTGACTCCTACAATGAGCAGTTCTTC. Encoded protein: CASSDSYNEQFF.

The genes are TRBV11-3 and TRBJ2-2; D is undetermined. Germline V gene data show CDR1 as SGHNT and CDR2 as YENEEA. Trimming removed 0 bases from V and 0 bases from J, with 11 bases in between. This CDR3 region has 17 residues. CDR3 coding DNA: TGTGCCAGCAGCTTAGATGGCCGGGCCGCGAACACCGGGGAGCTGTTTTTT. This codes for CASSLDGRAANTGELFF.

This clone has a handful of counts. This chain uses TRBV29-1 with TRBJ1-1, with unresolved D. The V end was cut by 4 bases, the J end by 6 bases, with 12 bases between. Germline values: CDR1 SQVTM, CDR2 ANQGSEA. The length of the CDR3 is 12 residues. In DNA form, the CDR3 reads TGCAGCGTTGTAGTATTTAGCCCTGAAGCTTTCTTT. This encodes CSVVVFSPEAFF.

The chain joins TRBV29-1 to TRBJ1-2, with D unclear. Trimming pared 6 bases from V and 4 bases from J, leaving 9 bases between. The CDR3 extends over 11 amino acids. Germline V gives CDR1 SQVTM, CDR2 ANQGSEA. CDR3 region: CSVGNSYGYTF. The CDR3, as DNA: TGCAGCGTCGGAAACAGCTATGGCTACACCTTC. Variable domain in full (rest from reference TRBV29-1 and TRBJ1-2): SAVISQKPSRDICQRGTSLTIQCQVDSQVTMMFWYRQQPGQSLTLIATANQGSEATYESGFVIDKFPISRPNLTFSTLTVSNMSPEDSSIYLCSVGNSYGYTFGSGTRLTVV.

The chain is built from TRBV11-2 and TRBJ1-2, with no clear D. V was trimmed by 1 base and J by 3 bases, leaving 9 bases between them. Germline values: CDR1 SGHAT, CDR2 FQNNGV. The CDR3 extends over 14 amino acids. In nucleotides, the CDR3 is TGTGCCAGCAGCTTAGGCGGGAAGGACTATGGCTACACCTTC. This sequence encodes CASSLGGKDYGYTF.

This chain links TRBV6-1 with TRBJ1-1, with unresolved D. This CDR3 is 13 amino acids long. The V and J ends lost 2 bases and 1 base respectively, with 5 bases between them. The germline CDR1 and CDR2 sequences are MNHNS and SASEGT. CDR3 amino acids: CASSEQANTEAFF. The CDR3 DNA follows: TGTGCCAGCAGTGAACAGGCGAACACTGAAGCTTTCTTT.

The chain carries TRBV29-1 and TRBJ2-2; 8 bases match TRBD2. The V gene's germline CDR1 is SQVTM and CDR2 ANQGSEA. V was clipped by 4 bases and J by 6 bases; unmatched bases: 10. The CDR3 spans 15 residues. As DNA, the CDR3 is TGCAGCGTTGTTTTCGCGGGAGGACGTCCCGGGGAGCTGTTTTTT. The encoded protein is CSVVFAGGRPGELFF.

The J gene is TRBJ2-3, the V gene TRBV9, with 11 bases that match TRBD1. The V gene's germline CDR1 is SGDLS and CDR2 YYNGEE. V shed 4 bases, J shed 2 bases, and the junction held 3 bases outside the gene matches. The length of the CDR3 is 15 residues. The CDR3 DNA follows: TGTGCCAGCAGCTGGGGACAGGGGGACACAGATACGCAGTATTTT. Amino acid sequence: CASSWGQGDTDTQYF. The full variable domain, its missing parts supplied by reference TRBV9 and TRBJ2-3, is DSGVTQTPKHLITATGQRVTLRCSPRSGDLSVYWYQQSLDQGLQFLIQYYNGEERAKGNILERFSAQQFPDLHSELNLSSLELGDSALYFCASSWGQGDTDTQYFGPGTRLTVL.

The gene calls are TRBV19 and TRBJ1-1; TRBD1 matches 9 bases. J lost 2 bases, V lost 7 bases, and 5 bases had no gene match. From germline, CDR1 is LNHDA and CDR2 SQIVND (reference sequence). The CDR3 has 14 residues. CDR3 amino acids: CASNPTGGNTEAFF. In DNA form, the CDR3 reads TGTGCCAGTAACCCGACAGGGGGAAACACTGAAGCTTTCTTT.

V usage is TRBV28 and J usage is TRBJ2-1, with D possibly matching TRBD2 (5 bases). Between the trimmed V and J ends, which lost 2 bases and 4 bases, there was a span of 12 bases. The CDR3 runs to 15 residues. From germline, CDR1 is MDHEN and CDR2 SYDVKM. The CDR3 nucleotides read TGTGCCAGCAGTTTAGGTGGAGGAGTTTACAATGAGCAGTTCTTC. Translating gives CASSLGGGVYNEQFF.